This TCR beta chain was captured in a study of cytomegalovirus exposure and HLA in healthy donors. General study results and limits: In vitro experiments confirmed that three CMV-associated chains were specific for CMV antigens. By HLA locus, TCR association rates varied in a later analysis, with DRB1 showing the most and HLA-C the fewest.

In regard to this clone: Its target is unknown.

Vbeta (60) and Jbeta (13) primers were used in the PCR. Profiling relied on immunoSEQ multiplex PCR, and the TCRdb table lists in-frame clones only, not all of them. Of 90,000 to 120,000 clones listed, around two thirds were seen once; the top ten hold 3.8%. Germline V gene sequence: CDR1 SNHLY, CDR2 FYNNEI. The length of the CDR3 is 12 residues. V lost 5 bases and J 4 bases, leaving 6 bases between the germline ends. The receptor comes from a man younger than 45 in good health and CMV-seropositive. Sequences were obtained from PBMCs. V usage is TRBV2 and J usage is TRBJ1-5; no firm D call. DNA for the CDR3: TGTGCCAGCAGTCCAATTAATCAGCCCCAGCATTTT. Translating it yields CASSPINQPQHF.